This T cell receptor (beta chain) was identified during a study of T cells expressing NK-cell markers. Study information: Researchers got TCR beta repertoires out of sorted CD3+CD56+NKG2C+, CD3+CD56+NKG2C- and CD3+CD56-NKG2C+ T cells. Notes on the study in general: Dominant NKG2C+ clonotypes made up about 1.0-8% of CD8+ T cells in roughly six donors.

Following a re-call of the 5' RACE reads, TCRdb has one entry per CDR3 protein and lacks DNA. The repertoire table contains about 160,000 distinct CDR3 sequences. Regarding this clonotype: Antigen unknown.

Germline V gene sequence: CDR1 LNHNV, CDR2 YYDKDF (reference sequence). The CDR3 has 18 amino acids. Sequences were obtained from blood T cells: a sorted CD56 or NKG2C T cell subset, CD4+ or CD8+ T cells, or bulk PBMC T cells (not recorded which). This chain connects TRBV15 to TRBJ2-5; TCRdb's assignment of TRBD2 cannot be checked, as there is no DNA. The receptor was derived from a man aged 18-75 years in good health. The CDR3 here is CATSRDGPSGGAQETQYF. The whole variable domain, filled in from reference TRBV15 and TRBJ2-5, reads DAMVIQNPRYQVTQFGKPVTLSCSQTLNHNVMYWYQQKSSQAPKLLFHYYDKDFNNEADTPDNFQSRRPNTSFCFLDIRSPGLGDTAMYLCATSRDGPSGGAQETQYFGPGTRLLVL.